These 23 T cell receptor beta chains came from one sample sequenced in a study of blood T cell repertoires in COVID-19. Sequenced by immunoSEQ multiplex PCR; TCRdb stores in-frame clones only, minus some. The sample includes 65,000 to 85,000 clones, around three quarters of them seen just once. The specimen was peripheral blood. The source is a man in his fifties with active or convalescent COVID-19.

This CDR3 reads CASSLRTAYNEQFF. The CDR3 DNA reads TGTGCCAGCAGCCTTCGGACAGCCTACAATGAGCAGTTCTTC. This sequence joins TRBV7-8 and TRBJ2-1; tentatively, D is TRBD1 (6 bases). The CDR3 is 14 residues long. V was trimmed by 5 bases and J by 2 bases, leaving 10 bases between them. Germline CDR1 reads SGHVS; CDR2 reads FQNEAQ.

This chain connects TRBV5-1 to TRBJ2-1; 12 bases line up with TRBD2. The CDR3 is 16 residues long. From germline, CDR1 is SGHRS and CDR2 YFSETQ. With 5 bases clipped from V and 5 bases from J, the junction kept 8 bases outside the gene matches. The CDR3 region is CASSSTGLAGNNEQFF. The DNA for the CDR3 is TGCGCCAGCAGTTCTACGGGACTAGCGGGTAACAATGAGCAGTTCTTC.

In its sample, this clone was seen a few times. The J gene is TRBJ2-3, the V gene TRBV7-2; 8 bases fit TRBD1. The CDR3 is made up of 15 amino acids. Germline V gene sequence: CDR1 SGHTA, CDR2 FQGNSA. The junction had 5 bases not matched to a gene; V was cut back by 1 base and J by 5 bases. CDR3: CASSLVQGAQDTQYF. CDR3 coding DNA: TGTGCCAGCAGCTTAGTGCAGGGGGCGCAAGATACGCAGTATTTT.

The chain links TRBV10-2 to TRBJ2-5, with a possible D match to TRBD1 (5 bases). Germline values: CDR1 WSHSY, CDR2 SAAADI. Trimming shortened V by 2 bases and J by 3 bases, and 7 bases separated the two germline ends. CDR3 length: 13 residues. CDR3 amino acids: CASSEGREETQYF. The CDR3 coding sequence is TGCGCCAGCAGTGAGGGCAGGGAAGAGACCCAGTACTTC.

The sample holds a few counts of this clone. The chain has TRBV19 and TRBJ1-2, with D maybe TRBD1 (5 bases). Germline assignment: CDR1 LNHDA and CDR2 SQIVND (reference sequence). V gave up 5 bases and J gave up 4 bases, with 14 bases separating them. The CDR3 is 14 amino acids. The CDR3 DNA reads as TGTGCCAGTAGTGAGGAGACAGTACCCTATGGCTACACCTTC. Translating it yields CASSEETVPYGYTF. Full variable domain (missing parts from reference TRBV19 and TRBJ1-2): DGGITQSPKYLFRKEGQNVTLSCEQNLNHDAMYWYRQDPGQGLRLIYYSQIVNDFQKGDIAEGYSVSREKKESFPLTVTSAQKNPTAFYLCASSEETVPYGYTFGSGTRLTVV.

V and J are TRBV10-3 and TRBJ1-5; TRBD1 matches 7 bases. The ends lost 7 bases at V and 4 bases at J; junction bases unmatched: 4. The CDR3 is made up of 13 amino acids. Germline loops: CDR1 ENHRY, CDR2 SYGVKD. DNA for the CDR3: TGTGCCATCACCGCAGGGGGTAATCAGCCCCAGCATTTT. This sequence encodes CAITAGGNQPQHF.

V and J are TRBV5-6 and TRBJ2-2, with D unresolved. CDR1 is SGHDT, CDR2 YYEEEE, per germline. Deletions cut 3 bases from V and 6 bases from J, with 15 bases between. The CDR3 runs to 15 residues. In DNA form, the CDR3 reads TGTGCCAGCAGCTCAACTTTCTATCGCCCCGGGGAGCTGTTTTTT. Residues: CASSSTFYRPGELFF.

V usage is TRBV30 and J usage is TRBJ1-6; D is ambiguous. The CDR3 has 13 residues. V lost 3 bases to trimming and J lost 6 bases, with 9 bases between them. Germline values: CDR1 GTSNPN, CDR2 SVGIG (reference sequence). CDR3 amino acids: CAWRFQSNSPLHF. The CDR3 region has the DNA TGTGCCTGGAGATTTCAGTCTAATTCACCCCTCCACTTT.

The chain joins TRBV7-9 to TRBJ2-3, with 11 positions matching TRBD2. This CDR3 is 17 amino acids long. After removal of 5 bases from V and 0 bases from J, the junction contained 7 bases not matched to a gene. Germline V gene sequence: CDR1 SEHNR, CDR2 FQNEAQ (reference sequence). As DNA, the CDR3 is TGTGCCAGCAGCCCCACCGGGACTAGCGGCAGCACAGATACGCAGTATTTT. Amino acids: CASSPTGTSGSTDTQYF.

Worth noting for this clone: An end of the junction differs from the germline gene, which may be a read error. The V and J genes are TRBV7-7 and TRBJ2-3; TRBD2 matches 14 bases. The germline CDR1 and CDR2 sequences are SSHAT and FNYEAQ (reference sequence). The CDR3 contains 16 residues. This chain's CDR3 is CASSHGLAGGRDTQYF. The CDR3 region has the DNA TGTGCTAGCAGCCACGGACTAGCGGGGGGTAGAGATACGCAGTATTTT.

The rearrangement uses TRBV5-6 and TRBJ1-4; maybe TRBD1 (5 bases). The ends were cut back, 4 bases at V and 7 bases at J, with 17 bases in the middle. This CDR3 is 15 amino acids long. Germline CDR1 SGHDT, CDR2 YYEEEE. DNA of the CDR3: TGTGCCAGCAGCGGGGCAGGGATAGCGGGTGAAAAACTGTTTTTT. This sequence encodes CASSGAGIAGEKLFF.

This clone was found a few times. This sequence joins TRBV6-5 and TRBJ2-7; 7 bases fit TRBD2. The CDR3 is 15 residues long. CDR1 and CDR2 (germline): MNHEY, SVGAGI. With 2 bases clipped from V and 4 bases from J, the junction kept 8 bases outside the gene matches. CDR3 in DNA: TGTGCCAGCAGTTACGTGTCCCAGGGAGGGTACGAGCAGTACTTC. Protein: CASSYVSQGGYEQYF.

V is TRBV7-9 and J is TRBJ2-1; 7 positions agree with TRBD1. V gave up 8 bases and J gave up 9 bases; unmatched junction bases: 7. Germline loops: CDR1 SEHNR, CDR2 FQNEAQ (reference sequence). The CDR3 consists of 12 residues. The DNA for the CDR3 is TGTGCCAGCGGTTACAGGGGCCCTGAGCAGTTCTTC. Translated: CASGYRGPEQFF.

This clone was observed a single time. The chain employs TRBV19 and TRBJ1-2; 8 nucleotides agree with TRBD1. This CDR3 comprises 14 residues. Germline V gene data show CDR1 as LNHDA and CDR2 as SQIVND (reference sequence). After removal of 5 bases from V and 6 bases from J, the junction contained 8 bases not matched to a gene. The CDR3 loop reads CASSLSDRAHGYTF. The CDR3 DNA is TGTGCCAGTAGTCTATCGGACAGGGCTCATGGCTACACCTTC.

J is TRBJ1-2 and V is TRBV27, with a weak D call TRBD1 (5 bases). This CDR3 has 13 amino acids. V was trimmed by 2 bases and J by 7 bases, leaving 11 bases between them. The germline gives CDR1 MNHEY, CDR2 SMNVEV (reference sequence). CDR3 in amino acids: CASSLSRAAGYTF. The DNA for the CDR3 is TGTGCCAGCAGTTTAAGCAGGGCGGCTGGCTACACCTTC.

The gene calls are TRBV6-1 and TRBJ2-3; no clear D gene. The length of the CDR3 is 13 residues. CDR1 and CDR2 from the germline V gene are MNHNS and SASEGT. Trimming took off 3 bases at V and 6 bases at J, with 10 bases between the two ends. The chain's CDR3 is CASSEGYKDTQYF. CDR3 nucleotides: TGTGCCAGCAGTGAGGGCTATAAGGATACGCAGTATTTT.

The gene calls are TRBV7-2 and TRBJ1-1, with 9 bases matching TRBD1. Germline lookup yields CDR1 SGHTA and CDR2 FQGNSA. There are 18 residues in the CDR3. The J segment lost 1 base and the V segment lost 0 bases, leaving 9 bases of the junction unmatched. The CDR3 DNA reads as TGTGCCAGCAGCTTAGCTACATTCGGGACAGGGAAGAACACTGAAGCTTTCTTT. Translated: CASSLATFGTGKNTEAFF.

The chain uses TRBV11-2 and TRBJ2-7; 7 nucleotides align to TRBD1. Germline V gene sequence: CDR1 SGHAT, CDR2 FQNNGV. With 6 bases clipped from V and 3 bases from J, the junction kept 5 bases outside the gene matches. The CDR3 loop spans 13 amino acids. The DNA for the CDR3 is TGTGCCAGCAGGGTTACAGGGGACTACGAGCAGTACTTC. This codes for CASRVTGDYEQYF.

This chain connects TRBV27 to TRBJ1-4, with 9 bases matching TRBD1. Germline CDR1 MNHEY, CDR2 SMNVEV (reference sequence). The CDR3 consists of 14 residues. The ends lost 5 bases at V and 6 bases at J; junction bases unmatched: 4. CDR3 bases: TGTGCCAGCAGTCTACAGGGGGCAGATGAAAAACTGTTTTTT. It translates to CASSLQGADEKLFF.

This chain joins TRBV5-1 and TRBJ1-1; D is uncertain. V dropped 5 bases and J dropped 2 bases, with 10 bases sitting between them. The CDR3 totals 13 residues. Germline V CDR1 and CDR2: SGHRS, YFSETQ. The DNA of the CDR3 is TGCGCCAGCAGGGAGCTTACTAACACTGAAGCTTTCTTT. The encoded protein is CASRELTNTEAFF.

The genes are TRBV5-4 and TRBJ1-2; D gene ambiguous. V dropped 4 bases and J dropped 0 bases, with 13 bases sitting between them. The CDR3 is 15 residues long. Germline V CDR1 and CDR2: SGHNT, YYREEE (reference sequence). CDR3 sequence reads: CASSAWTGANYGYTF. Here the CDR3 DNA reads TGTGCCAGCAGCGCATGGACGGGAGCTAACTATGGCTACACCTTC.

In this sample, this clone turned up many times. The chain combines TRBV6-5 with TRBJ1-1, with D perhaps TRBD1 (5 bases). The CDR3 sequence is 13 residues long. V was trimmed by 5 bases and J by 0 bases, leaving 7 bases between them. CDR1 MNHEY and CDR2 SVGAGI come from the germline V gene. The CDR3 nucleotides read TGTGCCAGCAGTAAGACAGTGAACACTGAAGCTTTCTTT. Its protein product is CASSKTVNTEAFF.

The chain is built from TRBV18 and TRBJ1-5, with TRBD1 as a possible D gene (5 bases). Germline lookup yields CDR1 KGHSH and CDR2 LQKENI. The V and J ends lost 4 bases and 2 bases respectively, with 18 bases between them. The CDR3 totals 17 residues. CDR3 residues: CASSREFQGSGNQPQHF. In DNA, the CDR3 is TGTGCCAGCTCACGCGAATTTCAGGGATCTGGCAATCAGCCCCAGCATTTT.